The 30 T cell receptor beta chains listed next were all sequenced from one sample in a study of CD8 T cells in ankylosing spondylitis. Which antigens these TCRs recognize remains unknown. Study-level results: A TCR beta motif of under ten highly homologous variants appeared characteristic of ankylosing spondylitis blood.

TCRdb ran MiXCR on the 5' RACE reads and lists one entry per CDR3 protein. The sample includes under 450,000 distinct CDR3 sequences, 17% of them seen just once. The specimen sequenced was blood, either unsorted or a sorted T cell fraction (not recorded which). The receptors were gathered from a male donor with ankylosing spondylitis.

This clonotype was picked up a small number of times. This chain links TRBV5-1 with TRBJ1-4; D is unclear. Between the trimmed V and J ends, which lost 5 bases and 5 bases, there was a span of 10 bases. Germline values: CDR1 SGHRS, CDR2 YFSETQ. CDR3 length equals 13 residues. CDR3 in DNA: TGCGCCAGCAGTTCCGACCCGAATGAAAAACTGTTTTTT. Its protein is CASSSDPNEKLFF.

The V gene is TRBV7-2, the J gene TRBJ2-7, with D unclear. The length of the CDR3 is 16 residues. CDR1 is SGHTA, CDR2 FQGNSA, per germline. V gave up 1 base and J gave up 0 bases, with 13 bases separating them. The CDR3 loop reads CASSLVAGPSSYEQYF. The DNA of the CDR3 is TGTGCCAGCAGCTTAGTGGCAGGCCCAAGCTCCTACGAGCAGTACTTC.

The chain links TRBV14 to TRBJ2-5; TRBD1 is a possible D gene (5 bases). Germline CDR1 reads SGHDN; CDR2 reads FVKESK. The CDR3 sequence is 15 residues long. V dropped 4 bases and J dropped 5 bases, with 17 bases sitting between them. CDR3 nucleotide sequence: TGTGCCAGCAGCCGCGACAGTGTCCGCAGGGAGACCCAGTACTTC. Amino acid sequence: CASSRDSVRRETQYF.

This clonotype was recorded a few times. This rearrangement joins TRBV11-2 to TRBJ1-2; 9 bases are a match to TRBD1. The CDR3 extends over 15 amino acids. Germline CDR1 SGHAT, CDR2 FQNNGV. V dropped 4 bases and J dropped 6; count of bases not matched to a gene: 9. CDR3 residues: CASSSLRDRVNGYTF. The DNA for the CDR3 is TGTGCCAGCAGCTCGCTCCGGGACAGGGTTAATGGCTACACCTTC.

The chain has TRBV5-1 and TRBJ1-1, with D perhaps TRBD1 (6 bases). The CDR3 runs to 13 residues. V was cut by 5 bases and J by 5 bases, with 13 bases left in between. Looked up from germline, CDR1 is SGHRS and CDR2 is YFSETQ. The CDR3 region is CASREQGETEAFF. For the CDR3, the DNA is TGCGCCAGCAGAGAACAGGGTGAGACTGAAGCTTTCTTT.

This clonotype was counted only a few times. The chain joins TRBV20-1 to TRBJ1-2; no reliable D call. The CDR3 length is 13 residues. The V gene's germline CDR1 is DFQATT and CDR2 SNEGSKA (reference sequence). Trimming left V 0 bases short and J 2 bases short, with 7 bases between. CDR3 DNA sequence: TGCAGTGCTAGAGATGAACTGAACTATGGCTACACCTTC. This codes for CSARDELNYGYTF.

This clonotype was detected a few times. The rearrangement joins TRBV11-2 to TRBJ1-4; D perhaps matches TRBD1 (5 bases). V was shortened by 2 bases and J by 0 bases, with 10 bases between the two germline ends. This CDR3 is 16 amino acids long. Germline values: CDR1 SGHAT, CDR2 FQNNGV. The CDR3 is CASSLMAGTTNEKLFF. Here the CDR3 DNA reads TGTGCCAGCAGCTTAATGGCAGGGACAACTAATGAAAAACTGTTTTTT. The variable domain in full, with the rest retrieved from reference TRBV11-2 and TRBJ1-4, is EAGVAQSPRYKIIEKRQSVAFWCNPISGHATLYWYQQILGQGPKLLIQFQNNGVVDDSQLPKDRFSAERLKGVDSTLKIQPAKLEDSAVYLCASSLMAGTTNEKLFFGSGTQLSVL.

This clonotype has more than one count but fewer than ten. The chain is built from TRBV9 and TRBJ1-2; 7 bases align to TRBD1. The CDR3 contains 15 residues. The trim removed 4 bases at V and 7 bases at J, leaving 13 bases unmatched. The germline V gene has CDR1 SGDLS and CDR2 YYNGEE. CDR3 in DNA: TGTGCCAGCAGCCCCCGGACAGGAGGGAGCAGTGGCTACACCTTC. This codes for CASSPRTGGSSGYTF. Based on the CDR3 plus reference TRBV9 and TRBJ1-2, the full variable domain is DSGVTQTPKHLITATGQRVTLRCSPRSGDLSVYWYQQSLDQGLQFLIQYYNGEERAKGNILERFSAQQFPDLHSELNLSSLELGDSALYFCASSPRTGGSSGYTFGSGTRLTVV.

The gene calls are TRBV20-1 and TRBJ2-7, with D possibly matching TRBD1 (6 bases). The CDR3 extends over 12 amino acids. The V gene's germline CDR1 is DFQATT and CDR2 SNEGSKA (reference sequence). The V end lost 5 bases, the J end lost 1 base, and 9 bases lay between the germline ends. The CDR3 here is CSAEGHSYEQYF. DNA for the CDR3: TGCAGTGCTGAGGGACATTCCTACGAGCAGTACTTC.

This clonotype was found a few times. The V call is TRBV20-1, the J call TRBJ2-2; no clear D. Trimming took off 3 bases at V and 3 bases at J, with 11 bases between the two ends. Germline CDR1 and CDR2: DFQATT and SNEGSKA (reference sequence). The CDR3 is made up of 14 amino acids. The CDR3 here is CSASGQLYTGELFF. DNA for the CDR3: TGCAGTGCTAGTGGGCAGTTATACACCGGGGAGCTGTTTTTT.

This clonotype was recorded only once. The J gene is TRBJ2-7, the V gene TRBV3-1, with 7 bases aligning to TRBD2. V lost 2 bases and J lost 6; bases outside the gene matches: 1. The CDR3 sequence is 12 residues long. Germline CDR1 LGHDT, CDR2 YNNKEL (reference sequence). DNA of the CDR3: TGTGCCAGCAGCCAACGGGAGGCCGAGCAGTACTTC. Translated: CASSQREAEQYF.

This clonotype was picked up a small number of times. The chain combines TRBV11-2 with TRBJ1-1; 10 positions agree with TRBD1. Trimming at V came to 5 bases and at J to 0 bases, leaving 9 bases not matched to a gene. CDR3 length: 17 amino acids. Germline V gene data show CDR1 as SGHAT and CDR2 as FQNNGV. The DNA of the CDR3 is TGTGCCAGCAGCAGGCGGACAGGGGGATTAGTGAACACTGAAGCTTTCTTT. Translated: CASSRRTGGLVNTEAFF.

There are a few counts of this clonotype. CDR3 nucleotides: TGCAGTGCCCTAGGGGCGCAGGTCACAGATACGCAGTATTTT. It translates to CSALGAQVTDTQYF. V and J are TRBV20-1 and TRBJ2-3; D is perhaps TRBD1 (5 bases). Germline CDR1 DFQATT, CDR2 SNEGSKA (reference sequence). Trimming took 6 bases from V and 2 from J, leaving 15 bases between them. The CDR3 extends over 14 amino acids.

This chain connects TRBV18 to TRBJ1-5; tentative D call: TRBD1 (6 bases). CDR1 and CDR2 from the germline V gene are KGHSH and LQKENI. There are 16 residues in the CDR3. V lost 2 bases to trimming and J lost 7 bases, with 18 bases between them. The CDR3 DNA sequence: TGTGCCAGCTCACCAATTAGGACAGAAGGACGGCAGCCCCAGCATTTT. Amino acids: CASSPIRTEGRQPQHF.

CDR3 nucleotides: TGCAGCGTTGAAACAACTAATGAAAAACTGTTTTTT. Amino acid sequence: CSVETTNEKLFF. The rearrangement links TRBV29-1 to TRBJ1-4, with no clear D. The germline gives CDR1 SQVTM, CDR2 ANQGSEA. With 2 bases removed from V and 0 bases from J, the gap between germline ends came to 1 base. This CDR3 region has 12 residues.

This clonotype was detected only a few times. CDR3 loop: CASSPPPGRGSLGEQFF. The CDR3 coding sequence is TGTGCCAGCAGCCCTCCCCCCGGGAGAGGTAGCTTGGGTGAGCAGTTCTTC. This chain joins TRBV4-2 and TRBJ2-1; a weak D match, TRBD2 (6 bases). The germline V gene has CDR1 LGHNA and CDR2 YNFKEQ. CDR3 size: 17 residues. The germline V and J ends were trimmed by 4 bases and 9 bases, with 25 bases remaining between them.

The chain links TRBV6-2 or TRBV6-3 to TRBJ2-1; 13 bases agree with TRBD2. The CDR3 length is 15 residues. J was trimmed by 8 bases and V by 5 bases; bases with no gene match: 6. Germline V lookup: CDR1 MNHEY, CDR2 SVGEGT. The chain's CDR3 is CASSTRTSGSDEQFF. The CDR3 DNA is TGTGCCAGCAGTACTCGGACTAGCGGGAGTGATGAGCAGTTCTTC.

This clonotype has only a few counts. The V and J genes are TRBV28 and TRBJ2-5, with D possibly TRBD1 on 6 matching bases. Trimming pared 8 bases from V and 0 bases from J, leaving 16 bases between. CDR3 length: 15 amino acids. Looked up from germline, CDR1 is MDHEN and CDR2 is SYDVKM. The CDR3 is CASAAGEPNQETQYF. The CDR3 coding sequence is TGTGCCAGCGCCGCAGGGGAACCTAACCAAGAGACCCAGTACTTC.

The genes are TRBV12-3 or TRBV12-4 and TRBJ2-2; a possible D gene is TRBD2 (5 bases). Deletions cut 0 bases from V and 3 bases from J, with 14 bases between. The CDR3 consists of 17 residues. The CDR3 sequence is CASSLARRALYTGELFF. The CDR3 DNA reads as TGTGCCAGCAGTTTAGCCCGGCGGGCTCTCTACACCGGGGAGCTGTTTTTT.

Here the CDR3 DNA reads TGTGCCAGCAGCCAAGTAAAGGGGAAGGGGAGGAACACTGAAGCTTTCTTT. It encodes CASSQVKGKGRNTEAFF. The V and J genes are TRBV14 and TRBJ1-1, with a weak D call TRBD1 (5 bases). V lost 1 base to trimming and J lost 1 base, with 16 bases between them. This CDR3 has 17 residues. Per the germline V gene, CDR1 is SGHDN and CDR2 is FVKESK.

The chain employs TRBV6-1 and TRBJ2-7, with 9 bases that match TRBD1. Germline trimming cut 6 bases from V and 1 base from J; bases unmatched to any gene: 4. Germline V gives CDR1 MNHNS, CDR2 SASEGT. This CDR3 spans 14 amino acids. The CDR3 nucleotides are TGTGCCAGCAGGACAGGGGGTATGTCCTACGAGCAGTACTTC. Its protein is CASRTGGMSYEQYF.

This clonotype was counted at least ten times. The V and J genes are TRBV6-1 and TRBJ1-5; TRBD1 matches 8 bases. The ends lost 6 bases at V and 5 bases at J; junction bases unmatched: 9. The CDR3 has 15 amino acids. Per germline, CDR1 MNHNS and CDR2 SASEGT. The CDR3 sequence is CASSAGQGSHQPQHF. CDR3 DNA: TGTGCCAGCAGCGCCGGACAGGGCTCCCATCAGCCCCAGCATTTT.

This clonotype was picked up a small number of times. V usage is TRBV29-1 and J usage is TRBJ2-5, with unresolved D. Per the germline V gene, CDR1 is SQVTM and CDR2 is ANQGSEA. The V gene lost 7 bases and the J gene lost 0 bases, with 12 bases spanning the gap. This CDR3 region has 13 residues. As DNA, the CDR3 is TGCAGCGCCATCCGGGCCAACCAAGAGACCCAGTACTTC. It encodes CSAIRANQETQYF.

This clonotype appeared a few times. V and J are TRBV7-2 and TRBJ1-6, with TRBD1 as a possible D gene (5 bases). Per the germline V gene, CDR1 is SGHTA and CDR2 is FQGNSA. CDR3 size: 13 residues. V was clipped by 8 bases and J by 10 bases, with 15 bases between them. For the CDR3, the DNA is TGTGCCAGCGGACAATCCCCCGGCTCACCCCTCCACTTT. It codes for CASGQSPGSPLHF.

This clonotype was counted ten times or more. The J gene is TRBJ1-1, the V gene TRBV4-2, with D unresolved. Germline V gene sequence: CDR1 LGHNA, CDR2 YNFKEQ. V gave up 4 bases and J gave up 4 bases, with 19 bases separating them. This CDR3 has 16 residues. CDR3 sequence (DNA): TGTGCCAGCAGCCTAAAACCTCCGGATGGAGCCACTGAAGCTTTCTTT. Translation: CASSLKPPDGATEAFF.

The chain carries TRBV24-1 and TRBJ2-1; possible D gene TRBD2, 6 bases. The V gene's germline CDR1 is KGHDR and CDR2 SFDVKD. This CDR3 is 13 amino acids long. Between the trimmed V and J ends, which lost 4 bases and 7 bases, there was a span of 10 bases. The CDR3 here is CATSEGGLNEQFF. CDR3 in DNA: TGTGCCACCAGTGAGGGGGGACTGAATGAGCAGTTCTTC.

This clonotype has a handful of counts. The CDR3 DNA reads TGCAGCGGATATCGGGGGGGTCTAGCCAAAAACATTCAGTACTTC. This codes for CSGYRGGLAKNIQYF. This chain links TRBV20-1 with TRBJ2-4; the match to TRBD2 covers 8 bases. This CDR3 has 15 residues. CDR1 and CDR2 from the germline V gene are DFQATT and SNEGSKA (reference sequence).

The chain joins TRBV27 to TRBJ2-1, with 16 bases aligning to TRBD2. CDR3 length equals 17 residues. CDR1 MNHEY and CDR2 SMNVEV come from the germline V gene (reference sequence). With V trimmed by 1 base and J by 9 bases, 6 bases remained unmatched. CDR3 in DNA: TGTGCCAGCAGTTTATGGGGGACTAGCGGGAGGGGTGGTGAGCAGTTCTTC. This encodes CASSLWGTSGRGGEQFF.

This clonotype was counted many times. The chain uses TRBV12-3 or TRBV12-4 and TRBJ2-1; 10 bases agree with TRBD1. Trimming removed 7 bases from V and 7 bases from J; junction bases left unmatched: 10. The CDR3 consists of 15 residues. CDR3 bases: TGTGCCAGCACCCAGGACAGGGGGGGTTTTAATGAGCAGTTCTTC. Protein: CASTQDRGGFNEQFF.

In this sample, this clonotype turned up a few times. The V call is TRBV5-1, the J call TRBJ2-2, with TRBD1 matching over 7 bases. The CDR3 sequence is 15 residues long. Germline CDR1 is SGHRS and CDR2 is YFSETQ. J gave up 3 bases and V 3 bases, and 5 bases lay outside the gene matches. CDR3 bases: TGCGCCAGCAGCTACCGACAGGGCGACACCGGGGAGCTGTTTTTT. Translating it yields CASSYRQGDTGELFF. The full variable domain, in which reference TRBV5-1 and TRBJ2-2 provide the parts outside the CDR3, is KAGVTQTPRYLIKTRGQQVTLSCSPISGHRSVSWYQQTPGQGLQFLFEYFSETQRNKGNFPGRFSGRQFSNSRSEMNVSTLELGDSALYLCASSYRQGDTGELFFGEGSRLTVL.